These 21 T cell receptor beta chains were all obtained from the same sample, sequenced in a study of PD-1 blockade in classical Hodgkin lymphoma. Profiled with immunoSEQ multiplex PCR; TCRdb holds only in-frame clones, not every one. Of tens of thousands of clones listed, just under 75% are singletons. All patients experienced relapse after autologous stem cell transplantation, and brentuximab vedotin exposure was variable. The sample here was peripheral blood mononuclear cells (PBMCs), taken before the second cycle of nivolumab. These receptors all stem from a human donor with classical Hodgkin lymphoma.

This chain connects TRBV2 to TRBJ2-3; TRBD2 might be the D (6 bases). The V gene's germline CDR1 is SNHLY and CDR2 FYNNEI. CDR3 length equals 14 residues. Deletions cut 4 bases from V and 2 bases from J, with 10 bases between. This chain's CDR3 is CASSVRRDTDTQYF. CDR3 DNA sequence: TGTGCCAGCAGTGTACGGCGGGACACAGATACGCAGTATTTT.

This clone was observed a few times. The chain employs TRBV6-1 and TRBJ2-5, with no clear D. V was shortened by 1 base and J by 7 bases, with 10 bases between the two germline ends. The CDR3 is made up of 13 amino acids. Germline V CDR1 and CDR2: MNHNS, SASEGT. CDR3 protein: CASSEEGRWTQYF. CDR3 DNA sequence: TGTGCCAGCAGTGAAGAAGGGCGATGGACCCAGTACTTC.

The rearrangement uses TRBV13 and TRBJ2-1, with D possibly being TRBD2 (5 bases). The length of the CDR3 is 15 residues. V lost 5 bases and J lost 0, with 11 bases in between. CDR1 and CDR2 (germline): PRHDT, FYEKMQ (reference sequence). The CDR3 nucleotides read TGTGCCAGCAGCCCCCCGGGGAGCTCCTACAATGAGCAGTTCTTC. Its protein is CASSPPGSSYNEQFF.

Comment on this clone: Other DNA variants within this sample encode the same CDR3. The genes are TRBV19 and TRBJ2-3; D gene unclear. Germline V gene lookup returns CDR1 LNHDA and CDR2 SQIVND (reference sequence). V was cut by 3 bases and J by 1 base, with 5 bases left in between. The CDR3 covers 13 residues. The CDR3 bases are TGTGCCAGTAGTATCCGGGGCACAGATACGCAGTATTTT. Translating it yields CASSIRGTDTQYF.

The chain combines TRBV5-4 with TRBJ1-2; 12 positions match TRBD1. The CDR3 loop spans 17 amino acids. Unmatched junction bases numbered 15, after V lost 4 bases and J lost 8 bases. Germline lookup yields CDR1 SGHNT and CDR2 YYREEE (reference sequence). CDR3 sequence reads: CASSGDLPGQGAGGYTF. DNA for the CDR3: TGTGCCAGCAGCGGCGACCTTCCGGGACAGGGGGCGGGAGGCTACACCTTC.

This clone qualifies as medium-sized. The chain carries TRBV18 and TRBJ1-5; a weak D match, TRBD1 (6 bases). CDR1 and CDR2 (germline): KGHSH, LQKENI. The CDR3 totals 14 residues. The V gene lost 3 bases and the J gene lost 5 bases, with 11 bases spanning the gap. CDR3: CASSPWTVDQPQHF. The CDR3 coding sequence is TGTGCCAGCTCACCTTGGACAGTCGATCAGCCCCAGCATTTT.

The CDR3 protein is CASSSSGQAGNTIYF. As DNA, the CDR3 is TGTGCCAGCAGTTCCTCGGGACAGGCTGGAAACACCATATATTTT. The chain joins TRBV6-5 to TRBJ1-3, with 8 bases matching TRBD1. The CDR3 extends over 15 amino acids. In germline, CDR1 is MNHEY, CDR2 SVGAGI. Trimming took 4 bases from V and 2 from J; bases not matched to a gene: 4.

This chain uses TRBV4-1 with TRBJ1-1; tentatively, D is TRBD1 (5 bases). V lost 6 bases and J lost 1, with 12 bases in between. Germline V gene sequence: CDR1 MGHRA, CDR2 YSYEKL. CDR3 length equals 14 residues. CDR3 DNA sequence: TGCGCCAGCAGGGGGGTCGTACGGAACACTGAAGCTTTCTTT. Translating it yields CASRGVVRNTEAFF.

This chain joins TRBV5-1 and TRBJ1-4; D remains ambiguous. Trimming left V 4 bases short and J 4 bases short, with 11 bases between. Germline assignment: CDR1 SGHRS and CDR2 YFSETQ. This CDR3 has 14 amino acids. CDR3 DNA sequence: TGCGCCAGCAGCCCGGGTGGGCTTAATGAAAAACTGTTTTTT. The encoded protein is CASSPGGLNEKLFF.

This clone was seen once. This chain connects TRBV15 to TRBJ1-1; TRBD1 is a possible D gene (5 bases). CDR1 and CDR2 (germline): LNHNV, YYDKDF (reference sequence). Trimming took off 0 bases at V and 1 base at J, with 6 bases between the two ends. There are 14 residues in the CDR3. CDR3 in DNA: TGTGCCACCAGCAGAGAGGGGCGGAACACTGAAGCTTTCTTT. Translated, it gives CATSREGRNTEAFF.

V is TRBV7-9 and J is TRBJ2-3; TRBD2 might be the D (6 bases). The CDR3 consists of 17 residues. The V end lost 2 bases, the J end lost 2 bases, and 17 bases lay between the germline ends. The germline CDR1 and CDR2 sequences are SEHNR and FQNEAQ (reference sequence). The CDR3 is CASSLSSLGEATDTQYF. For the CDR3, the DNA is TGTGCCAGCAGCTTAAGTTCCTTGGGGGAGGCCACAGATACGCAGTATTTT.

This rearrangement joins TRBV5-8 to TRBJ2-7; D gene ambiguous. Trimming removed 0 bases from V and 2 bases from J, with 9 bases in between. Per germline, CDR1 SGHTS and CDR2 YDEGEE. The CDR3 covers 14 residues. The CDR3 is CASSLVLGPYEQYF. The DNA of the CDR3 is TGTGCCAGCAGCTTGGTGCTGGGCCCCTACGAGCAGTACTTC. Using reference TRBV5-8 and TRBJ2-7 for the parts outside the CDR3, the full variable domain is EAGVTQSPTHLIKTRGQQATLRCSPISGHTSVYWYQQALGLGLQFLLWYDEGEERNRGNFPPRFSGRQFPNYSSELNVNALELEDSALYLCASSLVLGPYEQYFGPGTRLTVT.

The chain has TRBV19 and TRBJ2-3; tentatively, D is TRBD1 or TRBD2 (6 bases each). The CDR3 consists of 17 residues. V dropped 3 bases and J dropped 2 bases, with 18 bases sitting between them. Germline V gene data show CDR1 as LNHDA and CDR2 as SQIVND (reference sequence). CDR3: CASSMMGGSSYTDTQYF. The DNA of the CDR3 is TGTGCCAGTAGTATGATGGGGGGCTCTTCTTACACAGATACGCAGTATTTT.

This rearrangement joins TRBV28 to TRBJ1-2; D unclear. The CDR3 loop spans 14 amino acids. Between the trimmed V and J ends, which lost 5 bases and 0 bases, there was a span of 10 bases. Germline lookup yields CDR1 MDHEN and CDR2 SYDVKM. CDR3 bases: TGTGCCAGCAGTCTTTCCCAAGCTAACTATGGCTACACCTTC. Residues: CASSLSQANYGYTF.

The gene calls are TRBV11-2 and TRBJ1-5; TRBD1 might be the D (5 bases). Germline assignment: CDR1 SGHAT and CDR2 FQNNGV. Trimming removed 5 bases from V and 3 bases from J, with 14 bases in between. CDR3 size: 15 residues. CDR3 sequence: CASSLGRGDNQPQHF. The CDR3 DNA is TGTGCCAGCAGCCTGGGGCGGGGAGACAATCAGCCCCAGCATTTT.

The genes are TRBV5-1 and TRBJ2-7; D may match TRBD1 or TRBD2 (5 bases each). Per the germline V gene, CDR1 is SGHRS and CDR2 is YFSETQ. Between the trimmed V and J ends, which lost 3 bases and 0 bases, there was a span of 13 bases. The length of the CDR3 is 15 residues. CDR3 nucleotides: TGCGCCAGCAGCTGGAACCGGGACCCCTCCTACGAGCAGTACTTC. Amino acid sequence: CASSWNRDPSYEQYF. The full variable domain, with the rest looked up from reference TRBV5-1 and TRBJ2-7, is KAGVTQTPRYLIKTRGQQVTLSCSPISGHRSVSWYQQTPGQGLQFLFEYFSETQRNKGNFPGRFSGRQFSNSRSEMNVSTLELGDSALYLCASSWNRDPSYEQYFGPGTRLTVT.

This chain connects TRBV6-6 to TRBJ1-1; TRBD1 aligns across 8 bases. V was clipped by 2 bases and J by 6 bases; unmatched bases: 8. This CDR3 is built from 15 residues. Germline V gene lookup returns CDR1 MNHNY and CDR2 SVGAGI (reference sequence). The CDR3 loop is CASSYRGQGGSEAFF. The CDR3 nucleotides read TGTGCCAGCAGTTACCGAGGACAGGGAGGGTCTGAAGCTTTCTTT.

The J gene is TRBJ1-1, the V gene TRBV5-5; D gene unclear. The CDR3 contains 16 residues. CDR1 and CDR2 from the germline V gene are SGHKS and YYEKEE (reference sequence). The V and J ends lost 2 bases and 0 bases respectively, with 14 bases between them. CDR3 region: CASSFVSATVNTEAFF. The CDR3 DNA follows: TGTGCCAGCAGCTTCGTCTCAGCCACAGTGAACACTGAAGCTTTCTTT. The variable domain in full, completed from reference TRBV5-5 and TRBJ1-1, reads DAGVTQSPTHLIKTRGQQVTLRCSPISGHKSVSWYQQVLGQGPQFIFQYYEKEERGRGNFPDRFSARQFPNYSSELNVNALLLGDSALYLCASSFVSATVNTEAFFGQGTRLTVV.

Only one count was recorded for this clone. The rearrangement uses TRBV4-1 and TRBJ2-3; TRBD2 matches at 10 bases. The CDR3 runs to 15 residues. Losses at the gene ends were 5 bases for V and 6 bases for J; bases not matched to a gene: 8. Looked up from germline, CDR1 is MGHRA and CDR2 is YSYEKL. The CDR3 DNA reads TGCGCCAGCAGCTCCCGGACTAGCGGATTTGATACGCAGTATTTT. This sequence encodes CASSSRTSGFDTQYF.

This sequence joins TRBV9 and TRBJ2-2, with unresolved D. The ends were cut back, 3 bases at V and 2 bases at J, with 5 bases in the middle. Germline V CDR1 and CDR2: SGDLS, YYNGEE. The CDR3 totals 13 residues. In DNA, the CDR3 is TGTGCCAGCAGCGCGAAAAACACCGGGGAGCTGTTTTTT. It codes for CASSAKNTGELFF. The full variable domain, its missing parts supplied by reference TRBV9 and TRBJ2-2, is DSGVTQTPKHLITATGQRVTLRCSPRSGDLSVYWYQQSLDQGLQFLIQYYNGEERAKGNILERFSAQQFPDLHSELNLSSLELGDSALYFCASSAKNTGELFFGEGSRLTVL.

J is TRBJ2-7 and V is TRBV4-3; D possibly corresponds to TRBD1 (6 bases). The CDR3 loop spans 16 amino acids. V lost 0 bases and J 2 bases, leaving 14 bases between the germline ends. CDR1 and CDR2 (germline): LGHNA, YSLEER. The DNA for the CDR3 is TGCGCCAGCAGCCAAGAAAGGGGGTCGTTGACCTACGAGCAGTACTTC. This translates into CASSQERGSLTYEQYF.